These 2 T cell receptor beta chains were all obtained from the same sample, sequenced in a study of spatial heterogeneity in lung cancer. Time point: blood at routine non-recurrence follow-up after resection. From tumor, nontumor lung or frozen PBMC, whole RNA was taken unsorted for sequencing. TCRdb reprocessed the 5' RACE reads via MiXCR and lists one record per CDR3 protein. This sample carries more than 95,000 distinct CDR3 sequences, roughly an eighth of them seen once, and the ten largest clones take roughly 17%. This sample comprised PBMCs, obtained at follow-up. The receptors come from a male donor with early-stage non-small cell lung cancer.

This clonotype was counted ten times or more. The chain links TRBV29-1 to TRBJ2-1; 7 nucleotides line up with TRBD1. This CDR3 has 11 residues. V was clipped by 7 bases and J by 7 bases; unmatched bases: 4. Per germline, CDR1 SQVTM and CDR2 ANQGSEA. The CDR3 loop reads CSGETGNEQFF. The CDR3 DNA is TGCAGCGGTGAGACAGGGAATGAGCAGTTCTTC.

This clonotype was detected a few times. The chain is built from TRBV12-3 or TRBV12-4 and TRBJ1-1; tentatively, D is TRBD1 (5 bases). CDR3 size: 11 residues. V lost 5 bases to trimming and J lost 11 bases, with 12 bases between them. The CDR3 sequence: CASSPSRVAFF. The CDR3 DNA is TGTGCCAGCAGTCCCAGCAGGGTTGCTTTCTTT.